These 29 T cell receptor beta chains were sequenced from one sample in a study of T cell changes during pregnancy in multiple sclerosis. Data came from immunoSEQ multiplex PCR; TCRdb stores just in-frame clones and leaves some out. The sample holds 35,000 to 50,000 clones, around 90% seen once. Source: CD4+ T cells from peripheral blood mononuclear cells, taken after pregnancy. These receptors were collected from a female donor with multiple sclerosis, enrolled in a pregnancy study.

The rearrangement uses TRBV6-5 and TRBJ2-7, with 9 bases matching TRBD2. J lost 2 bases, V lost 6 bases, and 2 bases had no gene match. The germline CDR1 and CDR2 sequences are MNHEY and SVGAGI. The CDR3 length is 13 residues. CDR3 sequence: CASRASGTYEQYF. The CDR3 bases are TGTGCCAGCAGAGCTAGCGGGACCTACGAGCAGTACTTC.

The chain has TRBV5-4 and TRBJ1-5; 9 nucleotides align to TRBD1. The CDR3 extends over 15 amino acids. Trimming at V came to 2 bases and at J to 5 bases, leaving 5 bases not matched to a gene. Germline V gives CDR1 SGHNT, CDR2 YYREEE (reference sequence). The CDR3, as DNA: TGTGCCAGCAGCTTAGACAGGGGGAGGGATCAGCCCCAGCATTTT. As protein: CASSLDRGRDQPQHF.

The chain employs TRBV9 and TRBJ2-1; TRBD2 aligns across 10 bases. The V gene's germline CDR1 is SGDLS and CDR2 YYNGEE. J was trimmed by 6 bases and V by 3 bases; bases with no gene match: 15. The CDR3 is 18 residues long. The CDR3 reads CASSGLEGAGGPFNEQFF. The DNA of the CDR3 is TGTGCCAGCAGCGGCCTAGAGGGAGCGGGGGGGCCTTTCAATGAGCAGTTCTTC.

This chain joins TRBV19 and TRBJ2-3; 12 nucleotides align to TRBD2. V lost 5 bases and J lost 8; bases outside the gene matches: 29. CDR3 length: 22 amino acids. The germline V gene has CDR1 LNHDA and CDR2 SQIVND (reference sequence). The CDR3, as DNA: TGTGCCAGTAGTGGGTGGGGCTCTTGGACTAGCGGGGCCCTTTCAAACACGGGTACGCAGTATTTT. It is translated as CASSGWGSWTSGALSNTGTQYF.

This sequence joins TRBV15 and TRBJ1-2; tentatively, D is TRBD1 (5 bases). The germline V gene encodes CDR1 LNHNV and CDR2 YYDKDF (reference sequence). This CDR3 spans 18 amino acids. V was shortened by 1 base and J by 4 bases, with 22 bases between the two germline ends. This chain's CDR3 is CATSRAPPWGEGSYGYTF. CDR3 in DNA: TGTGCCACCAGCAGAGCGCCCCCATGGGGGGAAGGTAGCTATGGCTACACCTTC.

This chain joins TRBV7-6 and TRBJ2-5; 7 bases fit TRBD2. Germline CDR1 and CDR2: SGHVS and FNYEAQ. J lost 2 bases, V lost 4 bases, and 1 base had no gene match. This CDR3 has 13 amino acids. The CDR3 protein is CASSWGLQETQYF. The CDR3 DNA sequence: TGTGCCAGCAGCTGGGGACTACAAGAGACCCAGTACTTC.

The CDR3 region has the DNA TGTGCCAGCATCGGCCTAGCGGGGACTGAGCAGTTCTTC. It is translated as CASIGLAGTEQFF. V gene TRBV5-4 combines with J gene TRBJ2-1, with 9 bases matching TRBD2. CDR3 length: 13 residues. Germline assignment: CDR1 SGHNT and CDR2 YYREEE (reference sequence). The V gene end was trimmed by 6 bases and the J gene end by 9 bases; junction bases not matched to a gene: 7.

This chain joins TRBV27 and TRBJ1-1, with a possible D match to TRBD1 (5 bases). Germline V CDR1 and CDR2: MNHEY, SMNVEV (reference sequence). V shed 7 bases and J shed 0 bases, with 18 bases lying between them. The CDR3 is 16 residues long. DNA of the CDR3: TGTGCCAGCATTACCAAGTGGGGCCAGCTGAACACTGAAGCTTTCTTT. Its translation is CASITKWGQLNTEAFF.

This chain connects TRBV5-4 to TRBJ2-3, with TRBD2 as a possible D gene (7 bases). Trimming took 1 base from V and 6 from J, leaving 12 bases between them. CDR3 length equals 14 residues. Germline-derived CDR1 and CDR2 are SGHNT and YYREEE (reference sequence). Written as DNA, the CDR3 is TGTGCCAGCAGCTTGAGAGGGGGGGGCGATACGCAGTATTTT. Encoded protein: CASSLRGGGDTQYF.

The CDR3 nucleotides are TGTGCCAGCAGCTCGGGTCCCCATGGCTACACCTTC. It encodes CASSSGPHGYTF. The chain is built from TRBV9 and TRBJ1-2; D is uncertain. CDR1 is SGDLS and CDR2 is YYNGEE in the germline V gene. Between the trimmed V and J ends, which lost 4 bases and 6 bases, there was a span of 10 bases. This CDR3 is built from 12 residues.

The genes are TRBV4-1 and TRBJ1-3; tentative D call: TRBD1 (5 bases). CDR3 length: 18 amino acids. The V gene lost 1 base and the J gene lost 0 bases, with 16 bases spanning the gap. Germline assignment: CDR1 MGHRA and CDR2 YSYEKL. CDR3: CASSQVGGGLNSGNTIYF. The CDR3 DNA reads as TGCGCCAGCAGCCAAGTTGGCGGGGGACTAAACTCTGGAAACACCATATATTTT.

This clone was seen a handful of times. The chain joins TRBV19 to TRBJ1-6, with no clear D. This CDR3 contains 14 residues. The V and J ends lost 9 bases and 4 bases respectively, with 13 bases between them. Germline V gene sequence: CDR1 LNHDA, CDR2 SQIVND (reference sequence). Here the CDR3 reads CASAPTDYNSPLHF. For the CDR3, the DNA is TGTGCCAGCGCCCCCACAGATTATAATTCACCCCTCCACTTT.

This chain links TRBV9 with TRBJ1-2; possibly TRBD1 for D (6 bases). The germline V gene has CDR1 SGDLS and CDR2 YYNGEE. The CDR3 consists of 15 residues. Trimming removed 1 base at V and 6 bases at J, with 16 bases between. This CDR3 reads CASSVWDTSFDGYTF. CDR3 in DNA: TGTGCCAGCAGCGTATGGGACACCAGTTTCGATGGCTACACCTTC.

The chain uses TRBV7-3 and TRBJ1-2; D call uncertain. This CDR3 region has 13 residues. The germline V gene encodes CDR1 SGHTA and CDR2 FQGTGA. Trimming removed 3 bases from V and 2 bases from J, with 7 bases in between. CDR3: CASSFAENYGYTF. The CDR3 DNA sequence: TGTGCCAGCAGCTTTGCGGAAAACTATGGCTACACCTTC.

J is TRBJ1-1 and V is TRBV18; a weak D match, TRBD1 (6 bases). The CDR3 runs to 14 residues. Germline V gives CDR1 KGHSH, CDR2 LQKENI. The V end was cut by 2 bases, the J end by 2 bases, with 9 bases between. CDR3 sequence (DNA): TGTGCCAGCTCACCAACAGGGATTAACACTGAAGCTTTCTTT. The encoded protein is CASSPTGINTEAFF.

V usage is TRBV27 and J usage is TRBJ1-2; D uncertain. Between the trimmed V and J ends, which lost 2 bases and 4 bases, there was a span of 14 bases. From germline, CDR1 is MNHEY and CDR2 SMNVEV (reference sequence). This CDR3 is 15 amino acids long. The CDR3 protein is CASSLNQAPLYGYTF. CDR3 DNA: TGTGCCAGCAGTTTAAACCAGGCCCCCCTCTATGGCTACACCTTC.

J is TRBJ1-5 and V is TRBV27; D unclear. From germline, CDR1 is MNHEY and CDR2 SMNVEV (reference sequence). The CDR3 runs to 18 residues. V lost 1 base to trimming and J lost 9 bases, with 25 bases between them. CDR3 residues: CASSLFNTEGRTQGPQHF. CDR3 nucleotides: TGTGCCAGCAGTTTATTCAATACGGAGGGCAGAACTCAAGGGCCCCAGCATTTT.

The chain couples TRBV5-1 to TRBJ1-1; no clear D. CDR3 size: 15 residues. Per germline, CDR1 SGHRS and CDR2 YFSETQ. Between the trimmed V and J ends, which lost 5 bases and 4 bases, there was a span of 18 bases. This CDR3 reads CASRPDPLTSTEAFF. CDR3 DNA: TGCGCCAGCAGGCCCGACCCTTTGACAAGCACTGAAGCTTTCTTT.

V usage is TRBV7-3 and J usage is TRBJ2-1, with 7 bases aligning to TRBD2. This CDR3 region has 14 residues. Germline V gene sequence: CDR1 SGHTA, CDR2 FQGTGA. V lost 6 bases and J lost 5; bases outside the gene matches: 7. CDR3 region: CASRRSGTNNEQFF. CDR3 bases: TGTGCCAGCAGAAGGTCCGGGACTAACAATGAGCAGTTCTTC.

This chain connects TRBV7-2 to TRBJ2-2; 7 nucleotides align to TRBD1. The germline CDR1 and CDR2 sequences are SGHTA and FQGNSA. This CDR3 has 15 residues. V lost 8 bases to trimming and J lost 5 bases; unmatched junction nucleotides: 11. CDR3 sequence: CASGVAGGTTGELFF. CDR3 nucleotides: TGTGCCAGCGGGGTAGCAGGGGGTACAACCGGGGAGCTGTTTTTT. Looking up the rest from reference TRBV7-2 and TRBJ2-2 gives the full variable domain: GAGVSQSPSNKVTEKGKDVELRCDPISGHTALYWYRQSLGQGLEFLIYFQGNSAPDKSGLPSDRFSAERTGGSVSTLTIQRTQQEDSAVYLCASGVAGGTTGELFFGEGSRLTVL.

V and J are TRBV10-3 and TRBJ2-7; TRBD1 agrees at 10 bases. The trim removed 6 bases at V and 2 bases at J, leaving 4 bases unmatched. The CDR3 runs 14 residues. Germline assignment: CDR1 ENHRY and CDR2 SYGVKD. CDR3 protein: CAISPGTGAYEQYF. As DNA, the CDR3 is TGTGCCATCAGCCCCGGGACAGGGGCCTACGAGCAGTACTTC.

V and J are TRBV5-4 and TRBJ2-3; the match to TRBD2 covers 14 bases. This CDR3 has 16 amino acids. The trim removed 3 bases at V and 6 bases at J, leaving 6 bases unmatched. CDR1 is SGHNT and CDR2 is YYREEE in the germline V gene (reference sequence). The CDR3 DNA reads TGTGCCAGCAGCTCTGGACTAGCGGGGGGAAGGGATACGCAGTATTTT. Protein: CASSSGLAGGRDTQYF.

Written as DNA, the CDR3 is TGTGCCAGTATGGGACAGATATACACAGATACGCAGTATTTT. Translation: CASMGQIYTDTQYF. The chain combines TRBV19 with TRBJ2-3, with 7 positions matching TRBD1. The junction had 6 bases not matched to a gene; V was cut back by 7 bases and J by 2 bases. CDR1 is LNHDA and CDR2 is SQIVND in the germline V gene (reference sequence). CDR3 length: 14 amino acids.

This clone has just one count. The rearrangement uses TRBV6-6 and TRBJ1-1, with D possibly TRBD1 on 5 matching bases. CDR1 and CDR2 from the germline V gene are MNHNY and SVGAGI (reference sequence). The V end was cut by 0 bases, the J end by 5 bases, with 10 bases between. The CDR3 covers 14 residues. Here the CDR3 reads CASSYSMGGTEAFF. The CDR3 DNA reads TGTGCCAGCAGTTACTCGATGGGGGGAACTGAAGCTTTCTTT.

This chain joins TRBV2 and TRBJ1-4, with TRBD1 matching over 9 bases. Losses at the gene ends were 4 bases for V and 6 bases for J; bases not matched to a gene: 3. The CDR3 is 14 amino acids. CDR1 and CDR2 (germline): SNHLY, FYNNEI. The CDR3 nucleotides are TGTGCCAGCAGTGCGGACAGGGGTGATGAAAAACTGTTTTTT. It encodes CASSADRGDEKLFF.

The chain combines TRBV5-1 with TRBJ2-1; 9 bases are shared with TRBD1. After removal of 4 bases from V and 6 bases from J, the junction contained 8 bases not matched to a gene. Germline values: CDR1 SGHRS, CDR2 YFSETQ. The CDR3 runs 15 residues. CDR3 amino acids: CASSQGTGRRNEQFF. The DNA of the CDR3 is TGCGCCAGCAGCCAGGGGACAGGGCGACGCAATGAGCAGTTCTTC. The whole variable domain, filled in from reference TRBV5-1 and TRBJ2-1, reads KAGVTQTPRYLIKTRGQQVTLSCSPISGHRSVSWYQQTPGQGLQFLFEYFSETQRNKGNFPGRFSGRQFSNSRSEMNVSTLELGDSALYLCASSQGTGRRNEQFFGPGTRLTVL.

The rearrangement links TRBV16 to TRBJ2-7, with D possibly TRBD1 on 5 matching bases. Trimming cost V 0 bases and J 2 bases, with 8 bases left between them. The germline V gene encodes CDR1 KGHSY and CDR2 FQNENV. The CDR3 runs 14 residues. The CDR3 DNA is TGTGCCAGCAGCCAATCTGACAGTCCCTACGAGCAGTACTTC. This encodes CASSQSDSPYEQYF.

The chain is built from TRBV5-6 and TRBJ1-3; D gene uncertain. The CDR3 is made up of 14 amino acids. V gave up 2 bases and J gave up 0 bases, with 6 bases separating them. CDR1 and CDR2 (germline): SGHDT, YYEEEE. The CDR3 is CASSFGISGNTIYF. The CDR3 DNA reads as TGTGCCAGCAGCTTCGGGATCTCTGGAAACACCATATATTTT.

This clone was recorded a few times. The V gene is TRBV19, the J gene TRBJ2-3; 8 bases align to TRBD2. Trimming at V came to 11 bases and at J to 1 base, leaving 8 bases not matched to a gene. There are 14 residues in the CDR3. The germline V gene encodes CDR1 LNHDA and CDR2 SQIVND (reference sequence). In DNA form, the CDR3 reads TGTGCCGCCGGGAGGGGCGCAGGCACAGATACGCAGTATTTT. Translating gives CAAGRGAGTDTQYF.